The rows below give T cell receptor beta chains drawn from one sample of a study of T cells in Graves' hyperthyroidism and ophthalmopathy. TCRdb re-analysed the multiplex PCR reads in MiXCR, keeping a single row per CDR3 protein. Seen here are hundreds of thousands of distinct CDR3 sequences, approximately 14% observed once, and the top ten hold less than 15%. The specimen sequenced was blood. The receptors derive from a woman aged 18-29 years with Graves' hyperthyroidism. The CDR3 runs from the conserved cysteine through the conserved F or W. The order of the fields is J gene, V gene, D gene, clone size, CDR3 protein, CDR3 DNA. The D gene is left open where the match is weak. Rows may omit the clone size; those that give it use once, few, many or a size class.

>TRBJ2-7|TRBV28|TRBD2|many
CASSLAGGVSYEQYF
TGTGCCAGCAGTTTAGCTGGGGGGGTCTCCTACGAGCAGTACTTC
>TRBJ2-7|TRBV15|TRBD2|many
CATSREGAGAYEQYF
TGTGCCACCAGCAGAGAAGGAGCGGGGGCCTACGAGCAGTACTTC
>TRBJ2-1|TRBV4-1|NA|few
CASSQNEKTRGNEQFF
TGCGCCAGCAGCCAAAATGAGAAAACCAGGGGAAATGAGCAGTTCTTC
>TRBJ1-2|TRBV3-1|NA|many
CASSQDRILTGYTF
TGTGCCAGCAGCCAAGATCGTATCCTTACGGGCTACACCTTC
>TRBJ2-1|TRBV3-1|NA|NA
CASSQDSGTGNEQFF
TGTGCCAGCAGCCAAGATTCCGGGACGGGAAATGAGCAGTTCTTC
>TRBJ2-4|TRBV12-3/TRBV12-4|TRBD2|NA
CASSGGGSVGNIQYF
TGTGCCAGCAGTGGGGGGGGGTCGGTGGGAAACATTCAGTACTTC
>TRBJ2-5|TRBV3-1|NA|many
CASSALRQGGETQYF
TGTGCCAGCAGCGCACTCAGGCAGGGAGGAGAGACCCAGTACTTC
>TRBJ1-1|TRBV10-1|NA|few
CASSDRTDGGNTEAFF
TGCGCCAGCAGCGACCGTACGGACGGAGGTAACACTGAAGCTTTCTTT
>TRBJ2-6|TRBV13|NA|few
CASSLGTGGSGANVLTF
TGTGCCAGCAGCTTAGGGACGGGCGGCTCTGGGGCCAACGTCCTGACTTTC
>TRBJ2-3|TRBV9|NA|NA
CASSVGGVVTDTQYF
TGTGCCAGCAGCGTAGGTGGTGTGGTTACAGATACGCAGTATTTT
>TRBJ2-3|TRBV25-1|NA|NA
CASSEYHPWRGGPHVCTDTQYF
TGTGCCAGCAGTGAATACCACCCGTGGAGGGGGGGCCCGCACGTTTGCACAGATACGCAGTATTTT
>TRBJ2-6|TRBV2|NA|many
CASVVNSGANVLTF
TGTGCCAGCGTCGTTAACTCTGGGGCCAACGTCCTGACTTTC
>TRBJ1-1|TRBV12-3/TRBV12-4|TRBD1|many
CASSPRDRGPTEAFF
TGTGCCAGCAGTCCGCGGGACAGGGGGCCAACTGAAGCTTTCTTT
>TRBJ1-2|TRBV5-4|NA|few
CASSGVGGYTF
TGTGCCAGCAGCGGTGTAGGTGGCTACACCTTC